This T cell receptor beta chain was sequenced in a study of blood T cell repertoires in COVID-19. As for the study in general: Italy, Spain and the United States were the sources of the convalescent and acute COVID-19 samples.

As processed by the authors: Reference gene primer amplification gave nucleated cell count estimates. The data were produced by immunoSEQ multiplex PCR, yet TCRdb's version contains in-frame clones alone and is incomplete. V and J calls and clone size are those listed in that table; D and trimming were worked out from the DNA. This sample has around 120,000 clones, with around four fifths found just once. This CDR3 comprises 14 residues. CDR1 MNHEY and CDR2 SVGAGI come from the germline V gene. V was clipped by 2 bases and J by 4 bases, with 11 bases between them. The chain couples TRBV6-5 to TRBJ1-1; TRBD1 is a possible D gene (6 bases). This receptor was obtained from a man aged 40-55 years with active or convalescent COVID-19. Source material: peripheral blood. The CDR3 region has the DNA TGTGCCAGCAGTTACAACAGGGTCGGCACTGAAGCTTTCTTT. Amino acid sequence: CASSYNRVGTEAFF.